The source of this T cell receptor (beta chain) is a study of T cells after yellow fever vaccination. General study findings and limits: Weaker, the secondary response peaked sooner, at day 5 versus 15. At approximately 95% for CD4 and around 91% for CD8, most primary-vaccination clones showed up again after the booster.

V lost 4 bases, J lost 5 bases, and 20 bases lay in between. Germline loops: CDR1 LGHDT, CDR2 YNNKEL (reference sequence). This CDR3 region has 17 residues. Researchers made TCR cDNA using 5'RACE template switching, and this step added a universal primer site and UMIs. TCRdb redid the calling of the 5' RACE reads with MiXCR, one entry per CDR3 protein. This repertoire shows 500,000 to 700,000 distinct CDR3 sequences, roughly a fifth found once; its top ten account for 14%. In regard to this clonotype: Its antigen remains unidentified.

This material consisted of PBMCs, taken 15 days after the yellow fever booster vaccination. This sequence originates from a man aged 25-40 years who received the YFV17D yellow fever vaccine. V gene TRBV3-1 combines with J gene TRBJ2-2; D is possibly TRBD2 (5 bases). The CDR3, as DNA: TGTGCCAGCAGCCCTTTCGGGGAGAGGATTGGGACCGGGGAGCTGTTTTTT. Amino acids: CASSPFGERIGTGELFF.